This TCR beta chain was recovered during a study of graft-versus-host responses after intestinal transplantation. Study context: Anti-thymocyte globulin induction preceded about 3 years of tacrolimus and steroid maintenance in all recipients.

With V trimmed by 2 bases and J by 0 bases, 15 bases remained unmatched. CDR3 length: 21 amino acids. The germline CDR1 and CDR2 sequences are GTSNPN and SVGIG (reference sequence). The study, taken as a whole, reports: GvH clones occurred in recipient marrow; some first appeared in ileum or blood. Early post-transplant HvG declines showed an association with peak circulating GvH clone levels.

Remarks on this clone: Antigen: not known.

Processed graft tissue released its intraepithelial and lamina propria lymphocytes. TCRdb's copy holds only in-frame clones and misses some; the assay was immunoSEQ multiplex PCR. The data contain just over 7,500 clones, about three quarters of them seen just once; the ten biggest clones take up 9.5% to 15%. Sequenced material: ileum tissue, taken approximately 220 days after intestinal transplant. This TCR was recovered from a human patient who received an intestinal transplant, so some T cells may come from the graft donor. V is TRBV30 and J is TRBJ2-1, with TRBD2 matching over 14 bases. The CDR3 region is CAWSPPPWPGTSGSSYNEQFF. CDR3 bases: TGTGCCTGGAGTCCACCCCCGTGGCCTGGGACTAGCGGGAGCTCCTACAATGAGCAGTTCTTC.